These 26 T cell receptor beta chains came from one sample sequenced in a study of T cell repertoires in cytomegalovirus infection. TCRdb independently ran MiXCR on the reads; one entry per CDR3 protein. The data show roughly 150,000 distinct CDR3 sequences, less than 25% seen once. Sequences were obtained from PBMCs. These receptors originate from a human donor in good health (CMV status not recorded). Some clones in this sample may be carry-over from other donors' samples.

This clonotype was recorded once. J is TRBJ2-2 and V is TRBV7-3; the D gene is possibly TRBD1 (6 bases). The CDR3 sequence is 14 residues long. Germline V lookup: CDR1 SGHTA, CDR2 FQGTGA. V was trimmed by 6 bases and J by 3 bases, leaving 11 bases between them. The CDR3 bases are TGTGCCAGCAGAGTACAGGGATACACCGGGGAGCTGTTTTTT. This gives the protein CASRVQGYTGELFF.

V is TRBV20-1 and J is TRBJ1-3; D unclear. V lost 1 base to trimming and J lost 7 bases, with 17 bases between them. CDR1 is DFQATT, CDR2 SNEGSKA, per germline (reference sequence). This CDR3 has 15 residues. The CDR3 region has the DNA TGCAGTGCTAGAGCGATTGGGCAGTCGGCCAACACCATATATTTT. Amino acids: CSARAIGQSANTIYF.

This clonotype came up many times. CDR3 bases: TGTGCCAGCAGTGAATACCGAGGGACCTCCTACGAGCAGTACTTC. Encoded protein: CASSEYRGTSYEQYF. V gene TRBV6-1 combines with J gene TRBJ2-7, with D possibly being TRBD1 or TRBD2 (5 bases each). The CDR3 totals 15 residues. V was shortened by 2 bases and J by 0 bases, with 11 bases between the two germline ends. Per the germline V gene, CDR1 is MNHNS and CDR2 is SASEGT.

This clonotype turned up a few times. The chain couples TRBV7-6 to TRBJ1-2; D remains ambiguous. Trimming stripped 5 bases from V and 1 base from J, with 11 bases between. The CDR3 has 14 residues. Germline V gene lookup returns CDR1 SGHVS and CDR2 FNYEAQ. For the CDR3, the DNA is TGTGCCAGCAGCCCCGATGGACTTAACTATGGCTACACCTTC. It is translated as CASSPDGLNYGYTF.

This chain connects TRBV5-1 to TRBJ2-1; 11 positions match TRBD2. After removal of 0 bases from V and 3 bases from J, the junction contained 5 bases not matched to a gene. CDR3 length: 17 residues. Germline V CDR1 and CDR2: SGHRS, YFSETQ. The CDR3 here is CASSLGFTSGSYNEQFF. CDR3 DNA sequence: TGCGCCAGCAGCTTGGGGTTTACTAGCGGGAGCTACAATGAGCAGTTCTTC.

The chain uses TRBV24-1 and TRBJ2-3; 8 bases agree with TRBD2. V shed 6 bases and J 8 bases; nucleotides not matched to a gene: 6. The CDR3 length is 13 residues. Germline CDR1 KGHDR, CDR2 SFDVKD. CDR3 sequence: CATSPGTRVTQYF. The CDR3 nucleotides are TGTGCCACCAGTCCCGGGACTAGGGTTACGCAGTATTTT.

This clonotype was detected only once. This chain joins TRBV20-1 and TRBJ1-2; tentatively, D is TRBD1 (6 bases). Germline assignment: CDR1 DFQATT and CDR2 SNEGSKA (reference sequence). The CDR3 sequence is 13 residues long. V lost 1 base and J 13 bases, leaving 19 bases between the germline ends. The CDR3 spells CSARAPGTTSSTF. In DNA, the CDR3 is TGCAGTGCTAGAGCCCCCGGGACAACCTCCTCCACCTTC.

At least ten counts were recorded for this clonotype. The chain links TRBV7-2 to TRBJ2-7; tentatively, D is TRBD1 or TRBD2 (5 bases each). The germline V gene has CDR1 SGHTA and CDR2 FQGNSA. The CDR3 totals 14 residues. Between the trimmed V and J ends, which lost 5 bases and 2 bases, there was a span of 13 bases. DNA of the CDR3: TGTGCCAGCAGCGGACACACCGGGGCCTACGAGCAGTACTTC. The encoded protein is CASSGHTGAYEQYF. The variable domain in full, completed from reference TRBV7-2 and TRBJ2-7, reads GAGVSQSPSNKVTEKGKDVELRCDPISGHTALYWYRQSLGQGLEFLIYFQGNSAPDKSGLPSDRFSAERTGGSVSTLTIQRTQQEDSAVYLCASSGHTGAYEQYFGPGTRLTVT.

This clonotype was seen repeatedly, ten times or more. This chain joins TRBV7-2 and TRBJ1-1; weak D call: TRBD1 (6 bases). The CDR3 consists of 17 residues. Germline values: CDR1 SGHTA, CDR2 FQGNSA. The V and J ends lost 3 bases and 1 base respectively, with 18 bases between them. CDR3 coding DNA: TGTGCCAGCAGCTTGCGGGGTCCGGGACAAGAGAACACTGAAGCTTTCTTT. Encoded protein: CASSLRGPGQENTEAFF. Supplemented by reference TRBV7-2 and TRBJ1-1, the full variable domain reads GAGVSQSPSNKVTEKGKDVELRCDPISGHTALYWYRQSLGQGLEFLIYFQGNSAPDKSGLPSDRFSAERTGGSVSTLTIQRTQQEDSAVYLCASSLRGPGQENTEAFFGQGTRLTVV.

This clonotype was detected a few times. The V gene is TRBV7-2, the J gene TRBJ2-3; 16 bases fit TRBD2. Losses at the gene ends were 3 bases for V and 4 bases for J; bases not matched to a gene: 7. Looked up from germline, CDR1 is SGHTA and CDR2 is FQGNSA. The CDR3 runs to 18 residues. CDR3 loop: CASSFVPGLAGGADTQYF. In DNA form, the CDR3 reads TGTGCCAGCAGCTTCGTCCCGGGACTAGCGGGAGGGGCAGATACGCAGTATTTT.

A few counts support this clonotype. The chain employs TRBV28 and TRBJ2-7; TRBD1 might be the D (5 bases). Germline V gives CDR1 MDHEN, CDR2 SYDVKM. This CDR3 region has 11 residues. Between the trimmed V and J ends, which lost 8 bases and 3 bases, there was a span of 8 bases. The CDR3, as DNA: TGTGCCAGCGCGGACATCTACGAGCAGTACTTC. As protein: CASADIYEQYF.

This clonotype has ten or more counts. The CDR3 DNA reads TGTGCCAGCAGCTTAGCGGGGGGGCCCTACAATGAGCAGTTCTTC. Translation: CASSLAGGPYNEQFF. The chain joins TRBV6-2 or TRBV6-3 to TRBJ2-1; 11 nucleotides align to TRBD2. V shed 6 bases and J 2 bases; nucleotides not matched to a gene: 3. In germline, CDR1 is MNHEY, CDR2 SVGEGT. CDR3 length: 15 residues.

A few counts support this clonotype. The rearrangement joins TRBV4-1 to TRBJ1-5; D possibly corresponds to TRBD1 (6 bases). The CDR3 loop spans 15 amino acids. Germline loops: CDR1 MGHRA, CDR2 YSYEKL. The V end lost 1 base, the J end lost 6 bases, and 13 bases lay between the germline ends. The CDR3 nucleotides read TGCGCCAGCAGCCAAGCTGGGGGCAGGGCTCAGCCCCAGCATTTT. It encodes CASSQAGGRAQPQHF.

This clonotype has more than one count but fewer than ten. The chain carries TRBV6-6 and TRBJ1-5; unclear D gene. The germline V gene has CDR1 MNHNY and CDR2 SVGAGI (reference sequence). The CDR3 runs to 13 residues. V lost 7 bases, J lost 4 bases, and 11 bases lay in between. The DNA of the CDR3 is TGTGCCAGCACCGATTTCTTGAATCAGCCCCAGCATTTT. It encodes CASTDFLNQPQHF.

The chain employs TRBV6-8 and TRBJ2-1, with a possible D match to TRBD2 (7 bases). The CDR3 extends over 15 amino acids. V gave up 6 bases and J gave up 4 bases, with 16 bases separating them. Per the germline V gene, CDR1 is MNHGY and CDR2 is SAAAGT. This CDR3 reads CASSPTGGRYNEQFF. In DNA, the CDR3 is TGTGCCAGCAGCCCCACCGGGGGGCGGTACAATGAGCAGTTCTTC.

This clonotype was picked up one time. At one boundary the junction diverges from the germline segment, which might be a read error. This chain connects TRBV7-6 to TRBJ2-7; D is possibly TRBD2 (5 bases). Germline V lookup: CDR1 SGHVS, CDR2 FNYEAQ. The CDR3 covers 13 residues. Here the CDR3 reads CASSAGLSYEQYF. The DNA for the CDR3 is TGTGCTAGCAGCGCGGGCCTCTCCTACGAGCAGTACTTC. The complete variable domain, with remaining parts taken from reference TRBV7-6 and TRBJ2-7, reads GAGVSQSPRYKVTKRGQDVALRCDPISGHVSLYWYRQALGQGPEFLTYFNYEAQQDKSGLPNDRFSAERPEGSISTLTIQRTEQRDSAMYRCASSAGLSYEQYFGPGTRLTVT.

This clonotype occurred a few times. V and J are TRBV6-2 or TRBV6-3 and TRBJ1-5, with a possible D match to TRBD1 (6 bases). This CDR3 has 12 amino acids. The ends were cut back, 10 bases at V and 7 bases at J, with 14 bases in the middle. In germline, CDR1 is MNHEY, CDR2 SVGEGT. CDR3 in amino acids: CATKEGVQPQHF. CDR3 nucleotide sequence: TGTGCCACCAAGGAGGGGGTACAGCCCCAGCATTTT.

This clonotype was seen at least ten times. The chain carries TRBV7-2 and TRBJ2-7, with D possibly matching TRBD2 (5 bases). Trimming pared 1 base from V and 6 bases from J, leaving 16 bases between. The CDR3 covers 15 residues. Germline CDR1 reads SGHTA; CDR2 reads FQGNSA. CDR3 protein: CASSLDFGKGSEQYF. The DNA of the CDR3 is TGTGCCAGCAGCTTAGATTTCGGGAAAGGGAGCGAGCAGTACTTC.

The chain employs TRBV12-3 or TRBV12-4 and TRBJ2-3, with 8 bases identical to TRBD2. V lost 3 bases and J lost 3; bases outside the gene matches: 5. The CDR3 extends over 15 amino acids. CDR3 protein: CASSFSSGLTDTQYF. In DNA form, the CDR3 reads TGTGCCAGCAGTTTCTCTAGCGGGTTAACAGATACGCAGTATTTT.

The chain combines TRBV5-3 with TRBJ2-1, with 7 bases lining up with TRBD2. TRBV5-3 is given ORF status, its function remaining uncertain. The CDR3 sequence is 17 residues long. J gave up 3 bases and V 8 bases, and 17 bases lay outside the gene matches. The CDR3 loop reads CASSPITLADIYNEQFF. The CDR3 DNA follows: TGTGCCAGCAGCCCCATAACCCTAGCGGACATCTACAATGAGCAGTTCTTC.

There are a few counts of this clonotype. The chain employs TRBV12-3 or TRBV12-4 and TRBJ2-1, with 12 positions matching TRBD2. This CDR3 comprises 14 residues. Trimming removed 6 bases from V and 10 bases from J; junction bases left unmatched: 7. Here the CDR3 reads CASSRLAGEREQFF. DNA of the CDR3: TGTGCCAGCAGCCGACTAGCGGGAGAACGGGAGCAGTTCTTC.

A single count supports this clonotype. In DNA form, the CDR3 reads TGTGCCAGCAGCCAAGATTGGGGTTCAGTGCAGTACTTC. This translates into CASSQDWGSVQYF. V is TRBV14 and J is TRBJ2-7; D gene unclear. The V gene's germline CDR1 is SGHDN and CDR2 FVKESK. The CDR3 runs 13 residues. With 0 bases removed from V and 9 bases from J, the gap between germline ends came to 12 bases.

This clonotype was seen a handful of times. The chain couples TRBV2 to TRBJ1-6; D perhaps matches TRBD1 (5 bases). From germline, CDR1 is SNHLY and CDR2 FYNNEI. The CDR3 totals 14 residues. The V gene lost 7 bases and the J gene lost 5 bases, with 12 bases spanning the gap. CDR3 region: CASNQGRDNSPLHF. As DNA, the CDR3 is TGTGCCAGCAATCAGGGCAGGGATAATTCACCCCTCCACTTT.

This clonotype was seen many times. The chain links TRBV5-1 to TRBJ2-1, with TRBD2 identical over 10 bases. CDR3 size: 11 residues. Per the germline V gene, CDR1 is SGHRS and CDR2 is YFSETQ. V gave up 3 bases and J gave up 16 bases; unmatched junction bases: 4. CDR3 loop: CASSSSGSKFF. The CDR3 nucleotides are TGCGCCAGCAGCTCTAGCGGGAGTAAATTCTTC.

This clonotype has just a few counts. In DNA, the CDR3 is TGTGCCAGCAGTCTCCTACAGGGGGCGCAGAGGTTCTCTGAAGCTTTCTTT. Translated, it gives CASSLLQGAQRFSEAFF. The genes are TRBV28 and TRBJ1-1, with TRBD1 matching over 9 bases. V gave up 5 bases and J gave up 6 bases; unmatched junction bases: 16. From germline, CDR1 is MDHEN and CDR2 SYDVKM. CDR3 size: 17 residues.

The table lists this clonotype with many counts. The chain couples TRBV27 to TRBJ1-2; D not certain. The CDR3 is made up of 13 amino acids. Germline loops: CDR1 MNHEY, CDR2 SMNVEV (reference sequence). Trimming shortened V by 5 bases and J by 6 bases, and 13 bases separated the two germline ends. DNA for the CDR3: TGTGCCAGCAGTAGCGCCGCCTATGATGGCTACACCTTC. It specifies CASSSAAYDGYTF.